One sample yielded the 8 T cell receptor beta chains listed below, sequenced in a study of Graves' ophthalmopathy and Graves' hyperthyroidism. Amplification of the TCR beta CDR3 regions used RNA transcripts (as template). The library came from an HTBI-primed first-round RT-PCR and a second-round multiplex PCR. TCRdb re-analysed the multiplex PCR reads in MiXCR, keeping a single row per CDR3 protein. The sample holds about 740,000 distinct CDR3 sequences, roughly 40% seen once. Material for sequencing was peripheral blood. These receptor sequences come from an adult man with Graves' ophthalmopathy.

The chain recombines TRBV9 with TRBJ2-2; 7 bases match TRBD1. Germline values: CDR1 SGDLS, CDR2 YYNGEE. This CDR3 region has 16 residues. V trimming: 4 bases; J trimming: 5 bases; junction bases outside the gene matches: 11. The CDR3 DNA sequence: TGTGCCAGCAGCCAGATAACAGGGGAAGAGACCGGGGAGCTGTTTTTT. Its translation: CASSQITGEETGELFF. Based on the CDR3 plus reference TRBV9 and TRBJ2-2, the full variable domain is DSGVTQTPKHLITATGQRVTLRCSPRSGDLSVYWYQQSLDQGLQFLIQYYNGEERAKGNILERFSAQQFPDLHSELNLSSLELGDSALYFCASSQITGEETGELFFGEGSRLTVL.

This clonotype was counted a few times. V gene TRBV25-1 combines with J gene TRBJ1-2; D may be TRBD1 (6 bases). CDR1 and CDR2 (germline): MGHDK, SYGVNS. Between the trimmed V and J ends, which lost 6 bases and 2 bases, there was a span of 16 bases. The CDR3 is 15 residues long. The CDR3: CASSPYSGQNYGYTF. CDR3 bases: TGTGCCAGCAGCCCCTATTCGGGACAAAACTATGGCTACACCTTC.

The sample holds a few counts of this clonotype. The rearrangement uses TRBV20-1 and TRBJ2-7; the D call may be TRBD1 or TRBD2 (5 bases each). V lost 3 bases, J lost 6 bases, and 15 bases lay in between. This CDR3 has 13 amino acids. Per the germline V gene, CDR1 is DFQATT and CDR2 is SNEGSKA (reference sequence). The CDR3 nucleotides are TGCAGTGCTAGGGCGTTGCAGGGAGCCGAGCAGTACTTC. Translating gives CSARALQGAEQYF.

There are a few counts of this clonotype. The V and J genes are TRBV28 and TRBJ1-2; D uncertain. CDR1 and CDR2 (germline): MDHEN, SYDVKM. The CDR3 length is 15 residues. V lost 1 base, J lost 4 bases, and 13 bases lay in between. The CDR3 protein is CASSLSTGRTYGYTF. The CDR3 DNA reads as TGTGCCAGCAGTTTATCCACTGGACGGACCTATGGCTACACCTTC.

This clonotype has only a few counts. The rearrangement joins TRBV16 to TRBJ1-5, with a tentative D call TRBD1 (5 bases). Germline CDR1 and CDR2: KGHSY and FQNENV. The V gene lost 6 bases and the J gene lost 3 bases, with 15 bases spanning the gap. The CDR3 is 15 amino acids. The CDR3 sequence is CASSYEGENNQPQHF. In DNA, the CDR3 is TGTGCCAGCAGTTATGAAGGGGAAAACAATCAGCCCCAGCATTTT.

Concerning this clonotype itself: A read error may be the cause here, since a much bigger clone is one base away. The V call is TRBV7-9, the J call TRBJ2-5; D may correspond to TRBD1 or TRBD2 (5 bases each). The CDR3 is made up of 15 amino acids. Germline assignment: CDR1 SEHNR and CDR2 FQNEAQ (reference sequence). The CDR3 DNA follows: TGTGTCAGCAGTTCCCCTCGGGGCCAACAAGAGACCCAGTACTTC. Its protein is CVSSSPRGQQETQYF.

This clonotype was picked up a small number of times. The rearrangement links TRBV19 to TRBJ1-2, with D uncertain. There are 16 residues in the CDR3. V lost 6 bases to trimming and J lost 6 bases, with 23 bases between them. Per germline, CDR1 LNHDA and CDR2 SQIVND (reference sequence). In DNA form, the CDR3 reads TGTGCCAGTAGGGGAAGATATTATAGAACTGTGGATGGCTACACCTTC. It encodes CASRGRYYRTVDGYTF.

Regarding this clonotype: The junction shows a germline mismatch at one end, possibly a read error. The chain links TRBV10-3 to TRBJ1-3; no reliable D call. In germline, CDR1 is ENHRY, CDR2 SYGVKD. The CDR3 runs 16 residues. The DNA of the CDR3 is TGTGCCAGCAGTTACTATCCGCGGGCCTCTGGAAACACCATATATTTT. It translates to CASSYYPRASGNTIYF.